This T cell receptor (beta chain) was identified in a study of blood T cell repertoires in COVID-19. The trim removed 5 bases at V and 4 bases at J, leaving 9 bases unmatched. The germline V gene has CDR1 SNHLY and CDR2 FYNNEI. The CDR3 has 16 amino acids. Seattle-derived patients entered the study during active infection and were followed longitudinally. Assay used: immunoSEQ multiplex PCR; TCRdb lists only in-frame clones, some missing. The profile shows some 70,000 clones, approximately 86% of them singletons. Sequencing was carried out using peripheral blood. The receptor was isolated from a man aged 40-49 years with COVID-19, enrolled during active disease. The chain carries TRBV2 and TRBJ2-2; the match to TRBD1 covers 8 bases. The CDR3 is CASSSLTGVITGELFF. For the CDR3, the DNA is TGTGCCAGCAGTTCCTTGACAGGGGTGATCACCGGGGAGCTGTTTTTT.